This entry lists 20 T cell receptor beta chains sequenced from one sample in a study of tumor and adjacent non-tumor tissue in lung cancer. This sample's RNA came from whole unsorted tissue. The library came from three nested PCR rounds adapted from ARM-PCR protocols. Via MiXCR, TCRdb re-called the multiplex PCR reads, giving one row per CDR3 protein. The sample contains some 99,000 distinct CDR3 sequences, more than 70% of which appear only once. Sequenced: lung tumor tissue. The receptors shown here come from a woman aged 55-69 years with non-small cell lung cancer.

On this clonotype: Mismatch with germline at one junction end may stem from a read error. The chain combines TRBV20-1 with TRBJ1-5; D is uncertain. CDR1 is DFQATT and CDR2 is SNEGSKA in the germline V gene (reference sequence). There are 14 residues in the CDR3. The CDR3 is CSSETVACNQSQHF. CDR3 DNA: TGCAGTTCCGAGACGGTAGCCTGCAATCAGTCCCAGCATTTT.

As regards this clonotype: A read error may produce the germline difference seen at one junction end. V usage is TRBV10-3 and J usage is TRBJ1-2; 10 bases fit TRBD1. Germline V gene sequence: CDR1 ENHRY, CDR2 SYGVKD. The CDR3 contains 18 residues. CDR3 nucleotides: TGTGCCATCAGTGAATCGATAGCCCCGGGACAGGGGCTGAGTGGCCACACCTTC. As protein: CAISESIAPGQGLSGHTF.

This clonotype was seen a single time. A clone one base away is much larger, so this may be a read error. The chain has TRBV6-1 and TRBJ2-1, with 11 bases that match TRBD2. The V gene's germline CDR1 is MNHNS and CDR2 SASEGT. This CDR3 contains 18 residues. The CDR3 region is CASSVRGTLAGGNNERFF. CDR3 sequence (DNA): TGTGCCAGCAGTGTCCGGGGGACATTAGCGGGGGGGAACAATGAGCGGTTCTTC.

Notes on this clonotype: Here the CDR3 omits its conserved ending phenylalanine or tryptophan, so a read error is the likely source. The chain employs TRBV11-1 and TRBJ2-2; possible D gene TRBD2, 6 bases. The CDR3 has 17 residues. V lost 5 bases and J lost 4, with 20 bases in between. In germline, CDR1 is SGHAT, CDR2 FQDESV (reference sequence). The CDR3: CASSPRLTGESTGELFS. DNA of the CDR3: TGTGCCAGCAGCCCGCGTCTAACGGGAGAATCCACCGGGGAGCTGTTTTCT.

Details on this clonotype: The junction departs from the called germline gene at one end, perhaps through a read error. This chain connects TRBV11-3 to TRBJ1-1, with a weak D call TRBD1 (6 bases). Germline CDR1 reads SGHNT; CDR2 reads YENEEA. The CDR3 runs to 15 residues. CDR3 DNA sequence: TGTGCCAACAGCTTAGATTCGGGGAGGGACACTGAAGTTTTCTTT. Amino acid sequence: CANSLDSGRDTEVFF.

This clonotype was detected only a few times. One end of the junction is discordant with germline, which a read error may explain. CDR3: CASSLSGYDQYF. In DNA form, the CDR3 reads TGTGCCAGCAGCTTATCTGGTTACGACCAGTACTTC. The chain has TRBV11-2 and TRBJ2-7; D gene ambiguous. The CDR3 has 12 amino acids. The germline V gene encodes CDR1 SGHAT and CDR2 FQNNGV.

The chain has TRBV11-3 and TRBJ2-1, with TRBD1 as a possible D gene (5 bases). Trimming cost V 0 bases and J 8 bases, with 11 bases left between them. CDR3 length: 14 residues. From germline, CDR1 is SGHNT and CDR2 YENEEA. CDR3 in amino acids: CASSLDRGTYEQFF. The CDR3 nucleotides are TGTGCCAGCAGCTTAGATAGGGGAACCTATGAGCAGTTCTTC.

The V call is TRBV11-2, the J call TRBJ1-5, with TRBD1 identical over 7 bases. This CDR3 contains 13 residues. Germline V gene data show CDR1 as SGHAT and CDR2 as FQNNGV. The CDR3 is CVNSRDRGQPQHF. For the CDR3, the DNA is TGTGTCAACTCCAGGGACAGAGGTCAGCCCCAGCATTTT.

Notes on this clonotype: This may stem from a read error, because a much larger clone lies one nucleotide away. The CDR3 loop is CRAPLWGNEQFF. The CDR3 nucleotides are TGCCGTGCCCCTCTATGGGGGAATGAGCAGTTCTTC. This rearrangement joins TRBV20-1 to TRBJ2-1, with D perhaps assigned TRBD1 or TRBD2 (5 bases each). Germline lookup yields CDR1 DFQATT and CDR2 SNEGSKA (reference sequence). There are 12 residues in the CDR3.

Remarks on this clonotype: A junction boundary mismatches the germline segment, possibly from a read error. This chain joins TRBV29-1 and TRBJ2-1, with 9 nucleotides matching TRBD2. Looked up from germline, CDR1 is SQVTM and CDR2 is ANQGSEA. CDR3 length equals 14 residues. The CDR3 loop is CSVEPSGKFNEQFF. Here the CDR3 DNA reads TGCAGCGTTGAGCCTAGCGGGAAATTCAATGAACAGTTCTTC.

The count of this clonotype is one. A much larger clone differs by one base, so this may be a read error. This chain joins TRBV29-1 and TRBJ1-1; 8 bases are a match to TRBD1. Germline trimming cut 5 bases from V and 10 bases from J; bases unmatched to any gene: 15. Germline V gives CDR1 SQVTM, CDR2 ANQGSEA. There are 14 residues in the CDR3. CDR3 nucleotides: TGCAGCGTTAGAATTCCGGACAGGGAACCTGTAGCTTTCTTT. Protein: CSVRIPDREPVAFF.

This clonotype is a singleton in its sample. The junction departs from the called germline gene at one end, perhaps through a read error. The genes are TRBV11-2 and TRBJ2-3; 9 bases fit TRBD2. The germline gives CDR1 SGHAT, CDR2 FQNNGV. The length of the CDR3 is 17 residues. In nucleotides, the CDR3 is TGTGACAGCAGCTTAGGTCCCCTAGCGGGGCGCACCCATACTCAGTATTTT. Its protein product is CDSSLGPLAGRTHTQYF.

The chain joins TRBV5-6 to TRBJ2-1; no definite D call. This CDR3 comprises 16 residues. Looked up from germline, CDR1 is SGHDT and CDR2 is YYEEEE. With 6 bases removed from V and 5 bases from J, the gap between germline ends came to 21 bases. The CDR3, as DNA: TGTGCCAGCAAGCCTTTCCAGGTGGTTAATCACAATGAGCAGTTCTTC. Its translation: CASKPFQVVNHNEQFF.

A word on this clonotype: An end of the junction differs from the germline gene, which may be a read error. This chain connects TRBV6-6 to TRBJ2-5, with a possible D match to TRBD1 (6 bases). The CDR3 is 13 amino acids. CDR1 is MNHNY and CDR2 is SVGAGI in the germline V gene (reference sequence). The CDR3 loop reads CASRRQAQEAQYF. The CDR3 DNA reads TGTGCCAGCAGGCGACAGGCCCAAGAGGCCCAGTACTTC.

In the case of this clonotype: Mismatch with germline at one junction end may stem from a read error. The chain carries TRBV6-2 or TRBV6-3 and TRBJ2-7; D may correspond to TRBD1 or TRBD2 (5 bases each). CDR1 and CDR2 (germline): MNHEY, SVGEGT. CDR3 length: 14 amino acids. CDR3 amino acids: CASSTGTARMGQCF. The CDR3, as DNA: TGTGCCAGCAGTACCGGGACCGCACGGATGGGGCAGTGCTTC.

In regard to this clonotype: Without the conserved terminal phenylalanine or tryptophan, this CDR3 likely stems from a read error. No DNA is shown, since the ends of the CDR3 on it are uncertain; the CDR3 is the one TCRdb lists. J is TRBJ1-2 and V is TRBV12-3 or TRBV12-4; TRBD1 was called by the table and not checked on the DNA. The CDR3 is made up of 13 amino acids, end residues included. The chain's CDR3 is CASRTGTYSGCTL.

This chain uses TRBV20-1 with TRBJ1-6; unclear D gene. The germline V gene has CDR1 DFQATT and CDR2 SNEGSKA (reference sequence). The V end was cut by 3 bases, the J end by 9 bases, with 12 bases between. The CDR3 loop spans 13 amino acids. CDR3 sequence: CSARLAGVSPLHF. CDR3 DNA sequence: TGCAGTGCTAGGCTGGCTGGGGTTTCACCCCTCCACTTT.

This clonotype occurred many times. The rearrangement joins TRBV12-3 or TRBV12-4 to TRBJ1-1; D perhaps matches TRBD1 (6 bases). The CDR3 loop spans 12 amino acids. Trimming pared 6 bases from V and 5 bases from J, leaving 10 bases between. The CDR3 DNA reads TGTGCCAGCAGCCTCGGACAGACTGAAGCTTTCTTT. This encodes CASSLGQTEAFF.

There are a few counts of this clonotype. A read error may be the cause here, since a much bigger clone is one base away. V gene TRBV7-8 combines with J gene TRBJ2-3, with 11 bases identical to TRBD1. The germline CDR1 and CDR2 sequences are SGHVS and FQNEAQ. The CDR3 contains 16 residues. The CDR3 region has the DNA TGTGCCAACAGCTACCCCGGGACAGGGGGTAGGGATACGCAGTATTTT. This codes for CANSYPGTGGRDTQYF. Combining the CDR3 with reference TRBV7-8 and TRBJ2-3 gives the whole variable domain GAGVSQSPRYKVAKRGQDVALRCDPISGHVSLFWYQQALGQGPEFLTYFQNEAQLDKSGLPSDRFFAERPEGSVSTLKIQRTQQEDSAVYLCANSYPGTGGRDTQYFGPGTRLTVL.

Concerning this clonotype itself: A junction end diverges from the germline sequence, so it may reflect a read error. The V call is TRBV29-1, the J call TRBJ2-7; possible D gene TRBD2, 5 bases. CDR1 is SQVTM, CDR2 ANQGSEA, per germline. This CDR3 contains 13 residues. CDR3 amino acids: CSVLGQRAGEQYF. The CDR3 DNA sequence: TGTAGCGTTCTGGGCCAAAGAGCCGGCGAGCAGTACTTC.